This TCR beta chain derives from a study of blood T cells in healthy people across ages. This CDR3 is 16 amino acids long. V gave up 0 bases and J gave up 0 bases, with 10 bases separating them. Germline-derived CDR1 and CDR2 are LNHNV and YYDKDF (reference sequence). Through a sample-barcoded 5' primer and a J-beta primer mix, a second PCR was run for roughly 6 to 11 cycles. TCRdb independently ran MiXCR on the 5' RACE reads; one entry per CDR3 protein. The sample holds approximately 960,000 distinct CDR3 sequences; 25% to 30% are singletons and the top ten take about 9.4%. The same data also contributed to another study, on T cells of mothers and their children. That work contributes: Slightly, though not significantly, more overlap was seen in related than in unrelated mother-child pairs.

Sequencing was carried out using blood. This rearrangement joins TRBV15 to TRBJ2-3; D is undetermined. The sequence was collected from a woman in her forties in good health. As DNA, the CDR3 is TGTGCCACCAGCAGAGATCTACGCACTAGCACAGATACGCAGTATTTT. Translated, it gives CATSRDLRTSTDTQYF.